This T cell receptor beta chain was captured by sequencing in a study of blood T cell repertoires in COVID-19. Across the study: Material from acute and convalescent COVID-19 was sourced from the United States, Italy and Spain.

Trimming removed 2 bases at V and 8 bases at J, with 12 bases between. The CDR3 contains 12 residues. Germline V gives CDR1 SQVTM, CDR2 ANQGSEA. Participant-given clinical history determined each cohort assignment. A COVID-19 case was met by exposed participants within 2 weeks before study entry. Using immunoSEQ multiplex PCR, the repertoire was profiled, and TCRdb retains in-frame clones only, with some absent. The sample has some 300,000 clones, approximately 90% seen once. Specimen: PBMCs or T cells enriched from blood (not recorded which). The V gene is TRBV29-1, the J gene TRBJ1-2; D ambiguous. The sequence was obtained from a young woman who had been exposed to COVID-19. This chain's CDR3 is CSVEYRNRGYTF. CDR3 DNA sequence: TGCAGCGTTGAATACCGTAACCGGGGCTACACCTTC.